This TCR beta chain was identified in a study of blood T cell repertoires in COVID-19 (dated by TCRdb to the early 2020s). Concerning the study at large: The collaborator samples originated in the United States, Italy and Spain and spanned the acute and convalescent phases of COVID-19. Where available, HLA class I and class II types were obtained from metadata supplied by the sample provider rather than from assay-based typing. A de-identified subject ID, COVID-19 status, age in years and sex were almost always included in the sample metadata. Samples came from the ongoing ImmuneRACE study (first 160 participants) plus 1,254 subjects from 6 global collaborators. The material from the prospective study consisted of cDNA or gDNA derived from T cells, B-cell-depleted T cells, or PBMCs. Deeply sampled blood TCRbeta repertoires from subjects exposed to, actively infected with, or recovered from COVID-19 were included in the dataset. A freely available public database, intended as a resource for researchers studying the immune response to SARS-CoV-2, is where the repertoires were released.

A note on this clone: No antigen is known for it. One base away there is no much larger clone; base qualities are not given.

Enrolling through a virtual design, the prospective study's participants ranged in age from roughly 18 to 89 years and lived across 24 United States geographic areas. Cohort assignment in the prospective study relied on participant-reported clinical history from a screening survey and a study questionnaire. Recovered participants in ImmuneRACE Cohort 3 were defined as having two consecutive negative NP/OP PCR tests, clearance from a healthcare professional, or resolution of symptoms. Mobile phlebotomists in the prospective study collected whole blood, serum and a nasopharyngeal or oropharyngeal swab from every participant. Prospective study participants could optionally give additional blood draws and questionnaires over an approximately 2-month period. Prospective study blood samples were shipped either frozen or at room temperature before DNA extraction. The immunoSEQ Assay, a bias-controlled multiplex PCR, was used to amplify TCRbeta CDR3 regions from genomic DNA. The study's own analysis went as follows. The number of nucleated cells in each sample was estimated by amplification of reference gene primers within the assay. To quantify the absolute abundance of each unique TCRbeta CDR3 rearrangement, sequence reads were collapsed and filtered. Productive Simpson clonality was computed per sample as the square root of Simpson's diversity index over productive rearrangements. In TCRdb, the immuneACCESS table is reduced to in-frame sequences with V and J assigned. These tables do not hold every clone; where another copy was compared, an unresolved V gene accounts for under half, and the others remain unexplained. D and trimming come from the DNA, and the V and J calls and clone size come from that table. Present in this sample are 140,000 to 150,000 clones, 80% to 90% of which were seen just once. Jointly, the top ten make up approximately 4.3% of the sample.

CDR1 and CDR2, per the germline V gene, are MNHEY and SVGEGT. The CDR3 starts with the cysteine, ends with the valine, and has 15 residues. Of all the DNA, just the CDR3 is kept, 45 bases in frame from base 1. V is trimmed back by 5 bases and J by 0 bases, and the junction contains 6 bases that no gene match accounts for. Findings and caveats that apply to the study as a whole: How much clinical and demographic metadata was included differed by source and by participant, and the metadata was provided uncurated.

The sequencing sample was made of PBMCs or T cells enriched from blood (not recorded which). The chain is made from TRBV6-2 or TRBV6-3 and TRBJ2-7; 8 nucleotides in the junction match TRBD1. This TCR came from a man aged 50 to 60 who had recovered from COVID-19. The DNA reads TGTGCCAGCAGTGCCCAGGGACAGGTCTCCTACGAGCAGTACGTC. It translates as CASSAQGQVSYEQYV.